This T cell receptor (beta chain) was obtained from a study of T cells in Graves' hyperthyroidism and ophthalmopathy. Findings and caveats of the study: Most expanded thyroid clonotypes above 0.001 recurred in blood. Model predictions of ophthalmopathy came a median around 6.5 months before onset.

TCR beta CDR3 sequences were amplified from RNA transcripts. A first-round RT-PCR of the TCR CDR3 used the HTBI primer set. MiXCR, applied by TCRdb to the multiplex PCR reads, yields one record per CDR3 protein. The data contain about 280,000 distinct CDR3 sequences, 25% of them seen just once; the ten biggest clones take up 20% to 30%. The CDR3 contains 14 residues. From germline, CDR1 is WSHSY and CDR2 SAAADI. The V and J ends lost 7 bases and 4 bases respectively, with 17 bases between them. This clonotype has just one count. Its target is not known. Criteria for exclusion of patients were uncontrolled infection, other autoimmune disease, pregnancy or lactation.

The receptor was derived from a man in his forties or fifties with Graves' hyperthyroidism that later progressed to Graves' ophthalmopathy. What was sequenced was blood. The rearrangement uses TRBV10-2 and TRBJ2-7; D perhaps matches TRBD1 (6 bases). The CDR3 is CASMVGGTMYEQYF. The CDR3 DNA reads as TGCGCCAGCATGGTTGGGGGCACTATGTACGAGCAGTACTTC.